This TCR beta chain is from a study of cytomegalovirus exposure and HLA in healthy donors. Study-level information: Approximately 80 million unique TCRs, all from HLA-typed donors, were included in an early release of the data.

Whole-study findings and limits: Productive status was seen about 87% or about 30% of the time for most TCR beta V segments in an earlier analysis. Highly shared sequence variants in one cluster were likely a sequencing artifact. Trimming of TCR beta V- and J-genes showed a link, identified in a later analysis, to a missense DCLRE1C variant.

PCR primers comprised 60 Vbeta and 13 Jbeta primers. The table came from immunoSEQ multiplex PCR; TCRdb's copy has only in-frame clones and leaves some out. Of about 190,000 clones listed, approximately 11% were seen once; the top ten hold roughly 7.7%. Germline loops: CDR1 MGHRA, CDR2 YSYEKL. The V and J ends lost 1 base and 3 bases, in that order; junction bases with no gene match: 2. The CDR3 has 16 residues. This clone has at least ten counts. Its antigen is not known. The chain uses TRBV4-1 and TRBJ2-6, with 8 bases lining up with TRBD1. This clonotype was obtained from a man aged 50 to 59 in good health and CMV-seropositive. The sample comprised PBMCs. The CDR3 DNA reads TGCGCCAGCAGCCAAGCAGGGGGCAGTGGGGCCAACGTCCTGACTTTC. Amino acid sequence: CASSQAGGSGANVLTF.